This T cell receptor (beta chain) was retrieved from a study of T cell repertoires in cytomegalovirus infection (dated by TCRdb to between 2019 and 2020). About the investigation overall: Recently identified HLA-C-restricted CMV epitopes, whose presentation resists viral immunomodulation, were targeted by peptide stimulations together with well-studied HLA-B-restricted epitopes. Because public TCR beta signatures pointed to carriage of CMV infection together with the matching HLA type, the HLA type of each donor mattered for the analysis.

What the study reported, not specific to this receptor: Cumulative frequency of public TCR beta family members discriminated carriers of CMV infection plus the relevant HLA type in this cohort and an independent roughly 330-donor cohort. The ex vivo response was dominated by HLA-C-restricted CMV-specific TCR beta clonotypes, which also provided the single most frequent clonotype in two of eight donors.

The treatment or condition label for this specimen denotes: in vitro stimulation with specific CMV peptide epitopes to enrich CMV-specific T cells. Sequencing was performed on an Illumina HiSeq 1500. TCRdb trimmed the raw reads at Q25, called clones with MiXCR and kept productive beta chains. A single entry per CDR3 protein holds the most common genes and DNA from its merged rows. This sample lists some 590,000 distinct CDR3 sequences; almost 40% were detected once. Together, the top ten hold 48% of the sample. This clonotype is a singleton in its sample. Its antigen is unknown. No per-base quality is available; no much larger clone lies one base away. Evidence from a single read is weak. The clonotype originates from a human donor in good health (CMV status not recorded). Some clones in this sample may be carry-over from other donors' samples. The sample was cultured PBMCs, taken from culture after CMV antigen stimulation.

In nucleotides, the sequence is TGTGCCAGCAGTGAATCTGGGACAGGGGTCTCACCCCTCCACTTT. The resulting protein is CASSESGTGVSPLHF. The chain is encoded by TRBV2 joined to TRBJ1-6; TRBD1 agrees with 10 junctional bases. V is pruned by 2 bases and J by 10 bases, leaving 5 bases of the junction without a gene match. CDR1 and CDR2 are drawn from the germline V gene: SNHLY, FYNNEI. From cysteine to phenylalanine, the CDR3 is 15 amino acids long. The kept DNA is CDR3 alone, 45 bases in frame from the first base.